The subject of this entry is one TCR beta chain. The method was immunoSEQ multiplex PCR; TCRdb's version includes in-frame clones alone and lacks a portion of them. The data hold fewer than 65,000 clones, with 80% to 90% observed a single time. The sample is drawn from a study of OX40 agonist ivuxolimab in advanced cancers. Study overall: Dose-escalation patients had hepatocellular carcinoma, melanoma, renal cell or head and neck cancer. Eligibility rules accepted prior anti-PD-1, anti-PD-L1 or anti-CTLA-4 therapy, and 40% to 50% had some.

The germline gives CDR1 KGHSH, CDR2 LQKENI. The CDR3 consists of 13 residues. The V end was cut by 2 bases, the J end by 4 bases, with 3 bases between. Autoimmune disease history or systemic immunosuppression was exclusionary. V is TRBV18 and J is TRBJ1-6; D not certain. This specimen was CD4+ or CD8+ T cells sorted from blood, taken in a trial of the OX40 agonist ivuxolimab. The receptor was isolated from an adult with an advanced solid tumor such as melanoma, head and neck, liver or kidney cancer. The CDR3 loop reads CASSPGYNSPLHF. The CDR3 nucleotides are TGTGCCAGCTCACCAGGGTATAATTCACCCCTCCACTTT.